This T cell receptor beta chain is drawn from a study of blood T cells in healthy people across ages. Study-wide points: With naive T cell percentage, TCR beta diversity showed a strong correlation. Estimated diversity, derived from one million T cells, was regarded as an underestimate.

In its sample, this clonotype was seen a few times. Its target is unknown. V shed 9 bases, J shed 4 bases, and the junction held 7 bases outside the gene matches. The CDR3 consists of 14 residues. In germline, CDR1 is SGHTA, CDR2 FQGNSA. A second PCR, run for about 6 to 11 cycles, used a sample-barcoded 5' primer plus a J-beta primer mix. Each cDNA molecule received a tag from a template-switch adaptor that had 12 random nucleotides. TCRdb independently ran MiXCR on the 5' RACE reads; one entry per CDR3 protein. Of 900,000 to 950,000 distinct CDR3 sequences in the sample, roughly 28% were seen once. This sample also appeared in a second study, on T cells of mothers and their children. That source adds: Normalized overlap was always slightly, never significantly, higher in related than unrelated mother-child pairs.

The clonotype comes from a woman aged 40 to 55 in good health. The sequenced material came from blood. The chain uses TRBV7-2 and TRBJ2-5, with 11 nucleotides matching TRBD2. The chain's CDR3 is CASVAGGLRETQYF. CDR3 DNA sequence: TGTGCCAGTGTAGCGGGGGGGCTGCGAGAGACCCAGTACTTC.